The T cell receptor (beta chain) described here comes from a study of T cells in Graves' hyperthyroidism and ophthalmopathy. Uncontrolled infection, other autoimmune disease, pregnancy or lactation barred patients from enrollment. The source material, RNA transcripts, was used to amplify TCR beta CDR3 regions. The HTBI set primed first-round TCR CDR3 RT-PCR. TCRdb re-called the multiplex PCR reads with MiXCR, one entry per CDR3 protein. The profile shows 250,000 to 300,000 distinct CDR3 sequences, approximately 12% of them singletons. The clonotype originates from a woman younger than 45 with Graves' hyperthyroidism that later progressed to Graves' ophthalmopathy. The sample was blood.

The CDR3 nucleotides read TGTGCCAGCAGTTTACGACAGGGGAACACCGGGGAGCTGTTTTTT. Its translation: CASSLRQGNTGELFF. The chain carries TRBV12-3 or TRBV12-4 and TRBJ2-2; 7 bases match TRBD1. The CDR3 runs 15 residues. The junction had 1 base not matched to a gene; V was cut back by 2 bases and J by 1 base.